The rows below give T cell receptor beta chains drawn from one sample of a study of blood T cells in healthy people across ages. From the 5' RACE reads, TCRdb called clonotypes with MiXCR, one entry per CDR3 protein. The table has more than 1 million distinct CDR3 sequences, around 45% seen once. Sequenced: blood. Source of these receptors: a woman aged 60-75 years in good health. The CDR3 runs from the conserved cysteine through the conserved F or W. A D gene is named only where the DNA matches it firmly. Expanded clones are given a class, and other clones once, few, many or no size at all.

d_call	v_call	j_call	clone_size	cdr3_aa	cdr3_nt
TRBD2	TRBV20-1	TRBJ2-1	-	CSADQTGTRRGDEQFF	TGCAGTGCGGACCAGACCGGGACTAGGAGGGGAGATGAGCAGTTCTTC
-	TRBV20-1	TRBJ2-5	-	CSGEMSDVTQETQYF	TGCAGTGGGGAGATGTCCGACGTCACCCAAGAGACCCAGTACTTC
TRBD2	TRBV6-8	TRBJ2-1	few	CASIGTGGYKTAQFF	TGTGCCAGCATCGGAACGGGAGGGTACAAAACGGCGCAGTTCTTC
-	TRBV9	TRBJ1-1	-	CASSVGTGKNTEAFF	TGTGCCAGCAGCGTCGGGACGGGAAAGAACACTGAAGCTTTCTTT
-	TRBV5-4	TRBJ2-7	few	CASSFYQAVTYEQYF	TGTGCCAGCAGCTTTTATCAAGCGGTAACCTACGAGCAGTACTTC
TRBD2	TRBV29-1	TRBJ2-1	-	CSVSSAGDPLNEQFF	TGCAGCGTTTCCTCGGCGGGAGACCCTCTGAATGAGCAGTTCTTC
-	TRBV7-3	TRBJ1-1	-	CASSLLGWMNTEAFF	TGTGCCAGCAGCCTACTCGGATGGATGAACACTGAAGCTTTCTTT
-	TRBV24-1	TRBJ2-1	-	CATSREGGHNEQFF	TGTGCCACCAGTAGGGAAGGGGGACACAATGAGCAGTTCTTC
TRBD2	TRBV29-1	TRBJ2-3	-	CSVEGGGEKLSGDTQYF	TGCAGCGTTGAAGGCGGGGGGGAGAAGTTGTCAGGAGATACGCAGTATTTT
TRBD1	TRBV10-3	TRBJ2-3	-	CAISETERGTGHTDTQYF	TGTGCCATCAGTGAAACGGAACGAGGGACAGGGCACACAGATACGCAGTATTTT
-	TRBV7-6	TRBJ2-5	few	CASSPFGGDLKGQYF	TGTGCCAGCAGCCCCTTCGGCGGAGACCTCAAGGGGCAGTACTTC
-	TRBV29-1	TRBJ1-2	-	CSVAVRRTNYGYTF	TGCAGCGTTGCCGTGCGAAGGACCAACTATGGCTACACCTTC
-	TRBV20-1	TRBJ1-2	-	CSARGKQGGYTF	TGCAGTGCTAGAGGGAAACAAGGGGGCTACACCTTC
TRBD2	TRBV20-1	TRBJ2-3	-	CSARGSTSGRRDTQYF	TGCAGTGCTAGAGGAAGTACTAGCGGGAGGCGGGATACGCAGTATTTT
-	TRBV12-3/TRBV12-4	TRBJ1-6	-	CASSFPGANSPLHF	TGTGCCAGCAGTTTTCCGGGGGCAAATTCACCCCTCCACTTT
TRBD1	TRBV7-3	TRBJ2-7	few	CASSVQGGPYEQYF	TGTGCCAGCAGCGTACAGGGGGGCCCCTACGAGCAGTACTTC
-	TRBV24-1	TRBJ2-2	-	CATSDFPSNTGELFF	TGTGCCACCAGTGATTTTCCATCGAACACCGGGGAGCTGTTTTTT
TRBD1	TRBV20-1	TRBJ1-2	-	CSAEAGTGGFYGYTF	TGCAGTGCTGAAGCCGGGACAGGGGGCTTCTATGGCTACACCTTC
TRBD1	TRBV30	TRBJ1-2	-	CAWVDRANYGYTF	TGTGCCTGGGTAGACAGGGCTAACTATGGCTACACCTTC
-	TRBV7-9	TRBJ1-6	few	CASSLAFGGDSPLHF	TGTGCCAGCAGCTTAGCTTTTGGGGGTGATTCACCCCTCCACTTT
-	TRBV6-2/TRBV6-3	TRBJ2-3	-	CASCWDELSTDTQYF	TGTGCCAGCTGTTGGGACGAGTTAAGCACAGATACGCAGTATTTT
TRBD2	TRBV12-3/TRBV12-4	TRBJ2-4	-	CASSPRDSGVWEQYF	TGTGCCAGCAGTCCCCGTGATAGCGGGGTCTGGGAGCAGTACTTC
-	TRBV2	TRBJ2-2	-	CASSLSSIRAGELFF	TGTGCCAGCAGTTTAAGCTCAATAAGGGCCGGGGAGCTGTTTTTT
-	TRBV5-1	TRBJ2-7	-	CASSPGQMTYEQYF	TGCGCCAGCAGCCCGGGACAAATGACCTACGAGCAGTACTTC
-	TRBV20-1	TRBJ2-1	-	CSASGLQDEQFF	TGCAGTGCTAGCGGGTTACAGGATGAGCAGTTCTTC
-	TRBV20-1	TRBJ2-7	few	CSARVYGSGQYF	TGCAGTGCTAGAGTGTACGGGTCCGGACAGTACTTC
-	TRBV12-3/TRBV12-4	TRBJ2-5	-	CASSFLGPRETQYF	TGTGCCAGCAGTTTTCTAGGTCCCCGGGAGACCCAGTACTTC
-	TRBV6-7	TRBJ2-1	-	CASSSYGLRTYNEQFF	TGTGCCAGCAGTTCGTATGGGTTAAGAACCTACAATGAGCAGTTCTTC
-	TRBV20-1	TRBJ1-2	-	CSARDRGQEGGYTF	TGCAGTGCTAGAGATCGGGGGCAGGAGGGAGGCTACACCTTC
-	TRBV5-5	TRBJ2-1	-	CASSRRGSYNEQFF	TGTGCCAGCAGTCGGAGGGGATCCTACAATGAGCAGTTCTTC
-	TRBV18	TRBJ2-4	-	CASSPTPGTAKNIQYF	TGTGCCAGCTCGCCGACCCCAGGGACGGCCAAAAACATTCAGTACTTC
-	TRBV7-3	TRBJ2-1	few	CASSSSPLVPTPYNEQFF	TGTGCCAGCAGCTCAAGCCCGTTAGTCCCAACCCCCTACAATGAGCAGTTCTTC
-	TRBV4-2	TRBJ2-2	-	CASSQDPQVTGELFF	TGTGCCAGCAGCCAAGATCCGCAGGTGACCGGGGAGCTGTTTTTT
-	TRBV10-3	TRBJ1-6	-	CAIREQSTNSPLHF	TGTGCCATCAGGGAACAGAGTACTAATTCACCCCTCCACTTT
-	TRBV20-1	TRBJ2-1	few	CSAPLDTEQFF	TGCAGTGCTCCCCTAGACACTGAGCAGTTCTTC
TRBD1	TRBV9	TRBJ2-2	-	CASSANSDRGRRTGELFF	TGTGCCAGCAGCGCGAACTCGGACAGGGGGCGGAGGACCGGGGAGCTGTTTTTT
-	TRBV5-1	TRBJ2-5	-	CASSLGQEGVEYF	TGCGCCAGCAGCTTGGGACAGGAAGGGGTGGAGTACTTC
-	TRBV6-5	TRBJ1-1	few	CAASSTMNTEAFF	TGTGCCGCCAGCAGTACTATGAACACTGAAGCTTTCTTT
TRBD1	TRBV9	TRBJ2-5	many	CASSEGTEQETQYF	TGTGCCAGCAGCGAGGGGACAGAACAAGAGACCCAGTACTTC
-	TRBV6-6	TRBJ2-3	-	CASSYLTRPDTQYF	TGTGCCAGCAGTTACTTGACAAGACCGGATACGCAGTATTTT
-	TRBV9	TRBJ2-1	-	CASSAETFSNEQFF	TGTGCCAGCAGCGCCGAGACATTTTCGAATGAGCAGTTCTTC
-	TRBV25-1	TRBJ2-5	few	CASSEFEGAGETQYF	TGTGCCAGCAGTGAATTTGAGGGGGCGGGGGAGACCCAGTACTTC
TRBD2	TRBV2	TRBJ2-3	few	CASRLLAGVDTQYF	TGTGCCAGCAGACTCCTAGCGGGAGTTGATACGCAGTATTTT
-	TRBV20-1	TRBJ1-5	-	CSAPGRGDRRQPQHF	TGCAGTGCTCCAGGTCGGGGGGACCGACGGCAGCCCCAGCATTTT
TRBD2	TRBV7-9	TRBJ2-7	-	CASTPSGTSGYEQYF	TGTGCCAGCACCCCGTCCGGGACTAGCGGCTACGAGCAGTACTTC
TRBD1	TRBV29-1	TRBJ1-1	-	CSVAGTGGRDTEAFF	TGCAGCGTTGCCGGGACAGGGGGGAGGGACACTGAAGCTTTCTTT
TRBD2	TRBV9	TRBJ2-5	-	CASSVGTSGGEETQYF	TGTGCCAGCTCAGTAGGGACTAGCGGGGGGGAAGAGACCCAGTACTTC
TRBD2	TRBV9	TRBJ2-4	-	CASSPGGVAGVTAKNIQYF	TGTGCCAGCAGCCCGGGGGGAGTAGCGGGTGTCACAGCCAAAAACATTCAGTACTTC
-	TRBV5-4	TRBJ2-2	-	CASSLVGVGELFF	TGTGCCAGCAGCTTGGTTGGGGTCGGGGAGCTGTTTTTT